Listed here is a single T cell receptor beta chain. Antigen specificity is unknown. No infections or other immune events were documented during collection. The source of the sample is a study of identifying expanded T cells in peripheral blood. Points from the study as a whole: Variance in clone template counts between roughly two-week samples significantly increased with total template count across all healthy donors. Over around two and four weeks, about 15 and 19 clones changed, versus roughly 1.2 between replicates.

The CDR3 consists of 19 residues. Germline V CDR1 and CDR2: SEHNR, FQNEAQ (reference sequence). V was clipped by 3 bases and J by 5 bases; unmatched bases: 20. Method: immunoSEQ multiplex PCR; TCRdb's copy keeps in-frame clones and lacks some. The sample yields 75,000 to 90,000 clones, about 87% seen once. Sequenced material: blood. The origin of this receptor is a person aged 18-69 years in good health. This sequence joins TRBV7-9 and TRBJ2-7; the match to TRBD2 covers 9 bases. In DNA form, the CDR3 reads TGTGCCAGCAGCTTCCCCCCCGGGGGAGGCGGGAGGGGAACCCACGAGCAGTACTTC. As protein: CASSFPPGGGGRGTHEQYF.